The sequence of this T cell receptor (beta chain) was determined in a study of shared clonotypes between healthy human individuals (dated by TCRdb to about 2020). With regard to the full study: The cohort included three men and two women between 18 and 49 years of age. Per donor, three plates each were used for CD4 naive and CD4 memory, two for CD8 naive, and one for CD8 memory. Blood TCR repertoires of five healthy adults were deeply sequenced to estimate repertoire size and the extent of clonotype sharing between individuals. Different laboratories and diverse techniques were used to prepare libraries and sequence TCR repertoires, to increase sequencing depth and limit assay-specific biases. Per donor, leukapheresis produced somewhere between about 0.9 and 10 billion PBMCs.

In the case of this clone: There is no known antigen for this receptor. One base away there is no much larger clone; base qualities are not given.

In the germline V gene, CDR1 corresponds to SGHAT and CDR2 to FQNNGV. The germline V end is reduced by 1 base and the J end by 4 bases; junction bases left unmatched: 11. The CDR3, from cysteine to phenylalanine, totals 17 residues. The DNA shown is the 51-base CDR3, in frame from base 1. Study-wide conclusions, independent of this receptor: Because the study included only a small number of donors, the genetic and exposure-history diversity represented was limited. Larger estimated clonotype richness was generally found for naive subsets than for memory subsets. Higher generation probabilities were observed for clonotypes shared by all four sorted-subset donors than for non-shared clonotypes. Rarefaction of sorted-subset datasets indicated incomplete sequencing despite the large sequencing depth. When several donors were compared, the shared fraction of clonotypes was approximately 5% for naive CD4, 3.5% for naive CD8, 2% to 2.5% for memory CD4, and around 0.37% for memory CD8. Sampling was restricted to blood, and TCR repertoires in tissues likely differ from the TCR repertoires found in blood. Pairwise subsampling indicated that sequencing depth was expected to affect the degree of clonotype sharing among donors.

TCR CDR3 regions were amplified from genomic DNA by multiplex PCR using the deep immunoSEQ assay. For each cell subset, the extracted genomic DNA was distributed evenly across all wells of several immunoSEQ 96-well plates, and each plate served as one replicate. Each replicate PCR for sorted subsets received approximately 220 ng genomic DNA, equal to roughly 30,000 T cell genomes. The purified libraries were quantified using a Qubit 3.0 fluorometer, sized with a Bioanalyzer 2100, and then quantified again using the KAPA Library Quantification kit. A separate single-read 150-cycle Illumina NextSeq 550 flow cell was used to sequence each immunoSEQ 96-well plate. In the paper's pipeline: Because the immunoSEQ output held only junctional sequences and lacked quality scores, the filtering could not match the filtering applied to full-length reads. Sequences were annotated with PyIR, a Python wrapper for IgBLAST v1.9, using IMGT germline references to assign V/J genes and CDR3. Reads with weak V/J assignments (E-value above 1e-6), missing CDR3, stop codons, out-of-frame junctions, or ambiguous translated residues were removed. V3J clonotypes were defined by identical inferred V gene, J gene, and CDR3 amino acid sequence. Percentage overlap between repertoires was computed as shared unique clonotypes divided by the size of the smaller repertoire. Three approaches were used to assess repertoire richness: RTK rarefaction, the Chao1 estimator, and Recon v2.1 estimates of unobserved clonotypes. Generation probabilities were computed with OLGA for all TCRbeta clonotypes obtained by the gDNA method from several donors. Here the immuneACCESS table is served through TCRdb, limited to in-frame sequences with V and J called. Missing clones are a known gap in these copies; in checked studies unresolved V genes cover under half, and the rest lacks a known reason. The V and J calls and clone size were taken over from that table, and D and trimming were inferred from the DNA. This sample lists under 1,100,000 clones; around 76% were detected once. The top ten clones comprise about 1.5% of the sample.

The donors were healthy, HIV-negative adults who had no recently reported acute infections or vaccinations. Every donor was a Caucasian adult residing in Nashville, Tennessee, USA. CD4+ T cells were enriched by magnetic negative selection; naive cells were then positively selected on CD45RA, and the negative fraction formed the memory subset. Blood was obtained by leukapheresis, after which PBMCs were separated by Ficoll-Histopaque density gradient centrifugation and cryopreserved in liquid nitrogen vapor phase. Purity and quantity of every magnetically sorted T cell population were checked by analytical flow cytometry. Each sorted fraction had its genomic DNA isolated and then quantified by UV absorbance on a Nanodrop 2000c.

The clonotype originates from a man aged 18-30 years in good health. Sequencing was done on a sample of memory CD4+ T cells sorted from blood. The sample's cell subset or site label, decoded: CD45RA-negative fraction. The chain is assembled from TRBV11-2 and TRBJ2-5, with TRBD2 matching 8 junction bases. The CDR3 loop reads CASSLGGRSGAGETQYF. The nucleotide sequence is given as TGTGCCAGCAGCTTAGGCGGGAGGAGCGGGGCGGGAGAGACCCAGTACTTC.